The T cell receptor (beta chain) under discussion was sequenced for a study of identical twins. TCRdb re-analysed the 5' RACE reads in MiXCR, keeping a single row per CDR3 protein. This table has 310,000 or so distinct CDR3 sequences, roughly 9.7% appearing once. This CDR3 is built from 13 residues. Deletions cut 5 bases from V and 5 bases from J, with 12 bases between. Germline CDR1 reads SEHNR; CDR2 reads FQNEAQ (reference sequence). This clonotype was seen only a few times. These data also featured in a second study, about yellow fever vaccine responses in identical twins.

The genes are TRBV7-9 and TRBJ2-5; D unclear. This sequence was found in a woman aged 18-29 years in good health. The sample consisted of CD8+ T cells sorted from blood. The CDR3 DNA reads TGTGCCAGCAGCCCCGGTGCGGAGGAGACCCAGTACTTC. Its translation is CASSPGAEETQYF.